The 3 T cell receptor beta chains presented below share a single source sample, sequenced in a study of graft-versus-host responses after intestinal transplantation. Libraries were prepared by immunoSEQ multiplex PCR; TCRdb keeps only in-frame clonotypes and omits some of them. The sample includes about 24,000 clones, approximately 85% seen only once; the top ten take over 0.85%. The specimen comprised PBMCs, sampled more than 450 days after intestinal transplant. Receptor source: a human patient who received an intestinal transplant, so some T cells may come from the graft donor.

The chain employs TRBV11-3 and TRBJ2-2, with TRBD2 as a possible D gene (7 bases). Trimming took off 8 bases at V and 6 bases at J, with 19 bases between the two ends. This CDR3 contains 15 residues. Looked up from germline, CDR1 is SGHNT and CDR2 is YENEEA. In DNA, the CDR3 is TGTGCCAGCGGGCCGGGGGGCCATCGGTCCGGGGAGCTGTTTTTT. Its protein product is CASGPGGHRSGELFF.

The chain has TRBV28 and TRBJ1-4; D is undetermined. Germline V gene sequence: CDR1 MDHEN, CDR2 SYDVKM. CDR3 length: 17 residues. Trimming left V 3 bases short and J 13 bases short, with 27 bases between. Here the CDR3 reads CASSFNRAGSPARILFF. The CDR3 region has the DNA TGTGCCAGCAGTTTTAATCGTGCGGGATCCCCCGCAAGGATACTGTTTTTT.

J is TRBJ2-5 and V is TRBV30; TRBD1 might be the D (5 bases). CDR1 GTSNPN and CDR2 SVGIG come from the germline V gene (reference sequence). V was shortened by 5 bases and J by 5 bases, with 12 bases between the two germline ends. The CDR3 runs 12 residues. The CDR3 is CAWGRQRETQYF. For the CDR3, the DNA is TGTGCCTGGGGACGACAGAGGGAGACCCAGTACTTC.